This T cell receptor beta chain appears in the sequencing data of a study of blood T cells in healthy people across ages. The CDR3 runs 13 residues. Germline V CDR1 and CDR2: KGHDR, SFDVKD. V was cut by 9 bases and J by 2 bases, with 13 bases left in between. This clonotype was observed a few times. Through a sample-barcoded 5' primer and a J-beta primer mix, a second PCR was run for roughly 7 to 12 cycles. Every molecule of cDNA carried a tag from a template-switch adaptor with 12 random nucleotides. Each single sample gave us at least 3 million CDR3-containing paired-end reads. TCRdb reprocessed the 5' RACE reads via MiXCR and lists one record per CDR3 protein. The sample holds fewer than 2 million distinct CDR3 sequences, 35% to 50% seen once. Ten milliliters of peripheral blood were drawn from each donor into EDTA-treated tubes. Every sample had a minimum of 6.5 million PBMCs isolated.

J is TRBJ2-7 and V is TRBV24-1, with D perhaps being TRBD1 or TRBD2 (6 bases each). Specimen: blood. The clonotype was recovered from a human donor in good health. Here the CDR3 reads CATQDGGTYEQYF. For the CDR3, the DNA is TGTGCCACCCAAGACGGGGGCACCTACGAGCAGTACTTC.